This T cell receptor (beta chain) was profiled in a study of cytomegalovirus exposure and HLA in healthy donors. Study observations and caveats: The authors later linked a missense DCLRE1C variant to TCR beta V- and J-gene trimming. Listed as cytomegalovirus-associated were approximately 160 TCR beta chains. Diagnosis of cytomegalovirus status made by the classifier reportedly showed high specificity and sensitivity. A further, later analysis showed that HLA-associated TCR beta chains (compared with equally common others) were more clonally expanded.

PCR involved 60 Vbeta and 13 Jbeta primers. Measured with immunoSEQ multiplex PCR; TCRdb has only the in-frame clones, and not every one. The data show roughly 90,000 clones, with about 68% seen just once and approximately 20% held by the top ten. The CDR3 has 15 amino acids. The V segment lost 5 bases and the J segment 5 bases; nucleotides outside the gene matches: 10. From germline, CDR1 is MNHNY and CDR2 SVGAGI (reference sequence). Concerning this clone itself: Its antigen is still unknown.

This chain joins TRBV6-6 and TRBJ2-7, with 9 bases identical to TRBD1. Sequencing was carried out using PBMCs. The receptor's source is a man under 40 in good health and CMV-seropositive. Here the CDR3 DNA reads TGTGCCAGCAGTCTCCTGGACAGGGGCCGCAACGAGCAGTACTTC. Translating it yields CASSLLDRGRNEQYF.